This T cell receptor (beta chain) is drawn from a study of cytomegalovirus exposure and HLA in healthy donors. Study at large: HLA-typed donors were the source of 82 million or so unique TCRs, which an early data release held. Study results and caveats: Per a later analysis, about 15,000 TCR beta sequences showed association with HLA alleles at 0.05 false discovery rate.

V shed 6 bases, J shed 2 bases, and the junction held 7 bases outside the gene matches. CDR1 and CDR2 (germline): SGHNT, YYREEE (reference sequence). This CDR3 is 14 amino acids long. Points on this clone: Its antigen is not identified.

With 60 Vbeta and 13 Jbeta primers, the PCR was carried out. Sequencing used immunoSEQ multiplex PCR; TCRdb keeps in-frame clones, though not all of them. This table holds some 170,000 clones, more than 80% found once. The chain joins TRBV5-4 to TRBJ2-5; 7 bases map to TRBD1. Sequences were obtained from PBMCs. This receptor was obtained from a woman aged 18 to 35 in good health and CMV-seropositive. The CDR3 loop reads CASNTRDRQETQYF. In DNA form, the CDR3 reads TGTGCCAGCAACACCCGGGACAGACAAGAGACCCAGTACTTC. The full variable domain, its missing parts supplied by reference TRBV5-4 and TRBJ2-5, is ETGVTQSPTHLIKTRGQQVTLRCSSQSGHNTVSWYQQALGQGPQFIFQYYREEENGRGNFPPRFSGLQFPNYSSELNVNALELDDSALYLCASNTRDRQETQYFGPGTRLLVL.